This is a list of T cell receptor beta chains from one sample in a study of shared clonotypes between healthy human individuals. TCRdb keeps only in-frame clones here, not all; method: immunoSEQ multiplex PCR. The profile shows about 600,000 clones, 97% of them singletons. The sequencing sample was made of naive CD4+ T cells sorted from blood. The receptors originated from a young woman in good health. Both conserved end residues are part of each CDR3. The order of the fields is V gene, CDR3 length, CDR3 protein.

v_gene: TRBV5-4
len: 20
CDR3aa: CASSLRPGLAFGGSYNEQFF

v_gene: TRBV4-1
len: 15
CDR3aa: CASSQEGLATDTQYF

v_gene: TRBV7-2
len: 14
CDR3aa: CASSLQGADTEAFF

v_gene: TRBV5-1
len: 17
CDR3aa: CASSKLLAGGHDDEQFF

v_gene: TRBV18
len: 15
CDR3aa: CASSAEDRANEKLFF

v_gene: TRBV5-8
len: 17
CDR3aa: CASSLGLGTSGYNEQFF

v_gene: TRBV28
len: 14
CDR3aa: CASRTGTRTDTQYF

v_gene: TRBV7-3
len: 16
CDR3aa: CASSVGTETSTDTQYF

v_gene: TRBV2
len: 15
CDR3aa: CASSETSAVAYEQYF

v_gene: TRBV7-2
len: 12
CDR3aa: CASSFREGEQYF

v_gene: TRBV5-1
len: 12
CDR3aa: CASSLRGDEQFF

v_gene: TRBV30
len: 12
CDR3aa: CAWHAGANVLTF

v_gene: TRBV5-5
len: 16
CDR3aa: CASSPTVGGFNEKLFF

v_gene: TRBV19
len: 12
CDR3aa: CASSPSGGAYTF

v_gene: TRBV7-2
len: 15
CDR3aa: CASSLAGGGTGELFF

v_gene: TRBV6-5
len: 13
CDR3aa: CASSSLGLLGQFF

v_gene: TRBV19
len: 13
CDR3aa: CASMSSGKGEQFF

v_gene: TRBV7-9
len: 14
CDR3aa: CASSSPYEILEQYF

v_gene: TRBV7-2
len: 13
CDR3aa: CASSSIAGGEQFF

v_gene: TRBV19
len: 15
CDR3aa: CASSSGTSGSNEQYF

v_gene: TRBV28
len: 13
CDR3aa: CASSLFFPRKQYF

v_gene: TRBV5-1
len: 16
CDR3aa: CASSLEVAGPQETQYF

v_gene: TRBV28
len: 14
CDR3aa: CASKIGRHNEKLFF

v_gene: TRBV6-5
len: 14
CDR3aa: CASSYRAGRTEAFF

v_gene: TRBV5-1
len: 15
CDR3aa: CASSFQQGANYGYTF

v_gene: TRBV2
len: 18
CDR3aa: CASSELNSRALSNYGYTF

v_gene: TRBV5-1
len: 16
CDR3aa: CASSIDRGLNTGELFF

v_gene: TRBV28
len: 11
CDR3aa: CASRDNSPLHF

v_gene: TRBV7-8
len: 15
CDR3aa: CASSLVEGGNTEAFF

v_gene: TRBV28
len: 14
CDR3aa: CASSFAAFNEKLFF

v_gene: TRBV7-2
len: 16
CDR3aa: CASSRIPGVYNSPLHF

v_gene: TRBV29-1
len: 11
CDR3aa: CSVGAPYGYTF

v_gene: TRBV5-1
len: 13
CDR3aa: CASSLVTSDEQYF

v_gene: TRBV5-1
len: 13
CDR3aa: CASKAGEEETQYF

v_gene: TRBV6-5
len: 14
CDR3aa: CAVTGTANTGELFF

v_gene: TRBV27
len: 16
CDR3aa: CASRPSGRYGANVLTF

v_gene: TRBV27
len: 14
CDR3aa: CASSFTGMGETQYF

v_gene: TRBV18
len: 15
CDR3aa: CASSPGTSGSYEQYF

v_gene: TRBV9
len: 16
CDR3aa: CASSEAPGLAAGELFF

v_gene: TRBV13
len: 16
CDR3aa: CASSRAGAGHTGELFF

v_gene: TRBV6-5
len: 12
CDR3aa: CASSWGENEQYF

v_gene: TRBV19
len: 16
CDR3aa: CASSTSGGKPNEKLFF

v_gene: TRBV29-1
len: 15
CDR3aa: CSVEGTGGYGNTIYF

v_gene: TRBV2
len: 13
CDR3aa: CASTDWDFGEQFF

v_gene: TRBV6-5
len: 15
CDR3aa: CASSYSRGGYYGYTF

v_gene: TRBV9
len: 15
CDR3aa: CASSGARGITVGYTF

v_gene: TRBV28
len: 15
CDR3aa: CASTTSGLAVYEQYF

v_gene: TRBV5-1
len: 14
CDR3aa: CASQLAGGSYEQYF